The TCR beta chain under discussion was sequenced for a study of T-cell memory formation after mild COVID-19. V was shortened by 3 bases and J by 0 bases, with 8 bases between the two germline ends. This CDR3 is built from 15 residues. The germline V gene encodes CDR1 SEHNR and CDR2 FQNEAQ (reference sequence). TCRdb re-analysed the 5' RACE reads in MiXCR, keeping a single row per CDR3 protein. The profile shows roughly 600,000 distinct CDR3 sequences, roughly 18% of them singletons. This receptor was obtained from an adult woman who had mild COVID-19 (a few samples of this study predate the infection). Cell type and time point are not known. Sequenced material: PBMCs or a T cell subset sorted from them (not recorded which). This rearrangement joins TRBV7-9 to TRBJ1-4; D not certain. The CDR3 nucleotides are TGTGCCAGCAGCTTTCCCGGGGCAACTAATGAAAAACTGTTTTTT. Its protein product is CASSFPGATNEKLFF.